Listed below are T cell receptor beta chains from one sample, sequenced in a study of control samples from healthy donors and cancer patients. TCRdb's copy holds only in-frame clones and misses some; the assay was immunoSEQ multiplex PCR. The sample carries tens of thousands of clones, around 91% recorded once. Sequencing was performed on PBMCs. The origin of the receptors is a man aged 60-69 years with colorectal cancer. Both conserved end residues are part of each CDR3. D genes are given only for firm matches. Clone size appears in some rows only: once, few, many, or a class for an expanded clone.

>.|12|.|TRBV7-2|TRBJ2-7
CASSLAFYEQYF
TGTGCCAGCAGCTTAGCCTTTTACGAGCAGTACTTC
>.|14|TRBD1|TRBV2|TRBJ2-1
CASSRRTGGHEQFF
TGTGCCAGCAGTCGGAGGACAGGGGGCCATGAGCAGTTCTTC
>.|16|.|TRBV5-8|TRBJ2-2
CASSLAYRANTGELFF
TGTGCCAGCAGCTTGGCGTACAGGGCGAACACCGGGGAGCTGTTTTTT
>.|16|TRBD2|TRBV15|TRBJ2-3
CATSRELAGNTDTQYF
TGTGCCACCAGCAGGGAACTAGCGGGGAACACAGATACGCAGTATTTT
>.|15|TRBD1|TRBV5-1|TRBJ2-7
CASSLADRVLDEQYF
TGCGCCAGCAGCTTGGCGGACAGGGTACTTGACGAGCAGTACTTC
>.|14|.|TRBV6-5|TRBJ2-2
CASSYGLNTGELFF
TGTGCCAGCAGTTACGGGCTTAACACCGGGGAGCTGTTTTTT
>.|14|.|TRBV7-2|TRBJ2-5
CASSSGRGGETQYF
TGTGCCAGCAGCTCGGGAAGGGGGGGAGAGACCCAGTACTTC
>.|15|.|TRBV4-2|TRBJ2-5
CASSQELDNQETQYF
TGTGCCAGCAGCCAAGAATTAGACAATCAAGAGACCCAGTACTTC
>once|11|.|TRBV7-9|TRBJ1-3
CASTEEGGNRF
TGTGCCAGCACAGAGGAGGGAGGGAACCGTTTT
>.|15|TRBD1|TRBV10-3|TRBJ2-1
CAISEKGTGHNEQFF
TGTGCCATCAGTGAGAAAGGGACAGGCCACAATGAGCAGTTCTTC
>.|15|.|TRBV10-3|TRBJ2-7
CAISASDSLGYEQYF
TGTGCCATCAGTGCCAGTGATTCCCTAGGCTACGAGCAGTACTTC
>.|14|TRBD1|TRBV9|TRBJ2-5
CASSARGLGETQYF
TGTGCCAGCAGCGCCAGGGGGCTGGGGGAGACCCAGTACTTC
>few|12|.|TRBV18|TRBJ2-1
CASSPPSNEQFF
TGTGCCAGCTCACCACCGTCCAATGAGCAGTTCTTC
>.|13|.|TRBV9|TRBJ1-6
CASSVGGNSPLHF
TGTGCCAGCAGCGTAGGGGGGAATTCACCCCTCCACTTT